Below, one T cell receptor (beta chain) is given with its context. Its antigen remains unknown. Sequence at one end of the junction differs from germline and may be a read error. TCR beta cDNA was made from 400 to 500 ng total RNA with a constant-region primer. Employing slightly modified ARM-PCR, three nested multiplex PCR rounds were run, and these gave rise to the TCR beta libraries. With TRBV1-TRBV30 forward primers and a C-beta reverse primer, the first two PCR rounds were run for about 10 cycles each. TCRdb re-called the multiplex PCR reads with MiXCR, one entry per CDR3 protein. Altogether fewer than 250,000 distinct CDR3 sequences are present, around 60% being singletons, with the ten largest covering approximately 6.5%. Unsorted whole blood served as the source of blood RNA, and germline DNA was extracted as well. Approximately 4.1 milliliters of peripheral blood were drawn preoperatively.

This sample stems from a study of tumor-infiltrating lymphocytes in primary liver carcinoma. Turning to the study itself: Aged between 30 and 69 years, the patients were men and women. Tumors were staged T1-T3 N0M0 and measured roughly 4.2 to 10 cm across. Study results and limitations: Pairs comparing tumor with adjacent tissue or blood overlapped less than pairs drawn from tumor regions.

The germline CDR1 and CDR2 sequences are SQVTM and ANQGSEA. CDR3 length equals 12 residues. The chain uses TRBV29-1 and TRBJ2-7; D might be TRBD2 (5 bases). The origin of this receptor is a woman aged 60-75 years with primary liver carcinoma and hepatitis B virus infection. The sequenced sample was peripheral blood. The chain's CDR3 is CSVLVVSYEQCF. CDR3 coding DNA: TGTAGCGTTTTAGTGGTCTCCTACGAGCAGTGCTTC.